This TCR beta chain came from a study of blood T cell repertoires in COVID-19. About the research overall: COVID-19 samples collected from the United States, Italy and Spain covered acute and convalescent phases.

Original analysis: Estimated nucleated cell counts came from reference gene primer amplification. TCRdb keeps only in-frame clones here, not all; method: immunoSEQ multiplex PCR. V, J and clone size reflect that table, while D and trimming were determined from the DNA. This sample has about 220,000 clones, with around 86% found just once. CDR3 size: 12 residues. Trimming took 2 bases from V and 7 from J, leaving 5 bases between them. Germline assignment: CDR1 LNHDA and CDR2 SQIVND (reference sequence). Enrollees, about 18 to 89 years old, lived in roughly 24 US areas. Participant-given clinical history determined each cohort assignment.

The sample taken for sequencing was PBMCs or T cells enriched from blood (not recorded which). The TCR was taken from a woman aged 40 to 50 with acute COVID-19. The chain couples TRBV19 to TRBJ1-4; D is uncertain. The CDR3, as DNA: TGTGCCAGTAGTATACGGAGTGAAAAACTGTTTTTT. This encodes CASSIRSEKLFF.